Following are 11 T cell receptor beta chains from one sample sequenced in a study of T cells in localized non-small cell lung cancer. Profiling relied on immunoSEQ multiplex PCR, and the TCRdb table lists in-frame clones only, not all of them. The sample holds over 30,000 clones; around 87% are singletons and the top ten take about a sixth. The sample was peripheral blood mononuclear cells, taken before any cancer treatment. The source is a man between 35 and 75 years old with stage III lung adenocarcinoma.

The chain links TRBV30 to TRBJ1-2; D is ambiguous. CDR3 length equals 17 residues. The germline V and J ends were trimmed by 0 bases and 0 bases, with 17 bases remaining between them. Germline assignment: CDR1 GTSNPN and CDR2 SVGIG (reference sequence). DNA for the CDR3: TGTGCCTGGAGTGTACATCCAGGCATTCCATCTAACTATGGCTACACCTTC. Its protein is CAWSVHPGIPSNYGYTF.

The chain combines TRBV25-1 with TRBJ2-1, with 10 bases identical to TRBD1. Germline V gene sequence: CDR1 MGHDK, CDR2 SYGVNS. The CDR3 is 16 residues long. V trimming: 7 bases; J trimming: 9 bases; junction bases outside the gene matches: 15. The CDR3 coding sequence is TGTGCCAGCACCCTGAATAGGGGACAGGGGTTGTCTGAGCAGTTCTTC. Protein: CASTLNRGQGLSEQFF.

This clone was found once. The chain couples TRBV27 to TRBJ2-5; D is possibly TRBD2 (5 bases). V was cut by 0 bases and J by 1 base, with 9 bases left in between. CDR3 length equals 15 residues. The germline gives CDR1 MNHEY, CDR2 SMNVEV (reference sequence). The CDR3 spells CASSLSRLAQETQYF. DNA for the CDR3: TGTGCCAGCAGTTTATCGCGGCTAGCCCAAGAGACCCAGTACTTC.

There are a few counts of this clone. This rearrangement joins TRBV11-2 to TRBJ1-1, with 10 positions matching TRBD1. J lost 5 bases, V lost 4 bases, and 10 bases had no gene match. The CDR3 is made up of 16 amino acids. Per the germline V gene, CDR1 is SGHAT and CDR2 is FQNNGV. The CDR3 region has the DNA TGTGCCAGCAGCTCCTCATGGGGACAGGGGTCGACTGAAGCTTTCTTT. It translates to CASSSSWGQGSTEAFF. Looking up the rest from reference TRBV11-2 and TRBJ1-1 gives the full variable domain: EAGVAQSPRYKIIEKRQSVAFWCNPISGHATLYWYQQILGQGPKLLIQFQNNGVVDDSQLPKDRFSAERLKGVDSTLKIQPAKLEDSAVYLCASSSSWGQGSTEAFFGQGTRLTVV.

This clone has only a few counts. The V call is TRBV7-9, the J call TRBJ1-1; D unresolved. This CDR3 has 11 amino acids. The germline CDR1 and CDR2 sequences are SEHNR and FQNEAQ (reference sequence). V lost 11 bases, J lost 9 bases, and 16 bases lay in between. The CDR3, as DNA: TGTGCCCTGGTTGAGGGTGTGAAAGCTTTCTTT. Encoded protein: CALVEGVKAFF.

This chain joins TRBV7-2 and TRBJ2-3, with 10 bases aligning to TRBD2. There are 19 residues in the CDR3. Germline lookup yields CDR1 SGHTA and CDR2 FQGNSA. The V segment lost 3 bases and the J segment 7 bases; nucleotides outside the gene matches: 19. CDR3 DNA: TGTGCCAGCAGCTTCAGTTCCGATAGGACTAGCGGCCGCGGAAATACGCAGTATTTT. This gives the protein CASSFSSDRTSGRGNTQYF.

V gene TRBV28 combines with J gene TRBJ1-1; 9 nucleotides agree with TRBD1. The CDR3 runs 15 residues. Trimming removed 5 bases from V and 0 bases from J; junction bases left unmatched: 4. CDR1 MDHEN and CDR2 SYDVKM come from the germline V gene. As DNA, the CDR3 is TGTGCCAGCAGTCTCAGGACAGGGGTGAACACTGAAGCTTTCTTT. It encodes CASSLRTGVNTEAFF.

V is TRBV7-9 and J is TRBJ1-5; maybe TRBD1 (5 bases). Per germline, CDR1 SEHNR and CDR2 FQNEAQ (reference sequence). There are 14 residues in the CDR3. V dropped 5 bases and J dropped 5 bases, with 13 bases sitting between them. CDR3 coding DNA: TGTGCCAGCAGCACAGCGCCGGGGGATCAGCCCCAGCATTTT. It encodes CASSTAPGDQPQHF.

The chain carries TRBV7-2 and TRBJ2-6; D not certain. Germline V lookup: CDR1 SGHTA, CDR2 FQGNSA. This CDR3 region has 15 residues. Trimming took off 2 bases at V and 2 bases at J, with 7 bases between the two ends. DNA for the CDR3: TGTGCCAGCAGCTTAAGTGGGACTGGGGCCAACGTCCTGACTTTC. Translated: CASSLSGTGANVLTF.

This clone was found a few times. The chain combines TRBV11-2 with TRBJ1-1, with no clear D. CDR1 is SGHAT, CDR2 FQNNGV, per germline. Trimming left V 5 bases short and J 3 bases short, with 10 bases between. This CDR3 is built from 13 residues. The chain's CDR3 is CASSAQDYTEAFF. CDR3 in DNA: TGTGCCAGCAGCGCTCAGGACTACACTGAAGCTTTCTTT. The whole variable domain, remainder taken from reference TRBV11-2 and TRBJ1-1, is EAGVAQSPRYKIIEKRQSVAFWCNPISGHATLYWYQQILGQGPKLLIQFQNNGVVDDSQLPKDRFSAERLKGVDSTLKIQPAKLEDSAVYLCASSAQDYTEAFFGQGTRLTVV.

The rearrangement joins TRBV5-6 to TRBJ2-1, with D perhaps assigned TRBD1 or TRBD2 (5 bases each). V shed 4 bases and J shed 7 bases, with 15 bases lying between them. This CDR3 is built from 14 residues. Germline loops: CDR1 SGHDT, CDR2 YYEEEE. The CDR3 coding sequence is TGTGCCAGCAGCCTCTTGGGACCCCTAAATGAGCAGTTCTTC. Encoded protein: CASSLLGPLNEQFF.